This T cell receptor beta chain was sequenced for a study of blood T cell repertoires in COVID-19. Background on the study: COVID-19 samples from acute and convalescent phases originated in the United States, Italy and Spain. T cells, B-cell-depleted T cells, or PBMCs supplied cDNA or gDNA.

Per the original methods: Researchers report that nucleated cell counts were estimated from reference gene primer amplification. Profiled with immunoSEQ multiplex PCR; TCRdb holds only in-frame clones, not every one. D and trimming come from the DNA, and the V and J calls and clone size come from that table. The top ten clones hold 9.7% of a sample with 200,000 to 250,000 clones, 84% of them seen once. The germline V gene has CDR1 MDHEN and CDR2 SYDVKM. V was trimmed by 5 bases and J by 5 bases, leaving 15 bases between them. The CDR3 spans 14 residues. The sequence was obtained from a man in his fifties with active or convalescent COVID-19. J is TRBJ1-1 and V is TRBV28, with D possibly being TRBD1 (6 bases). The sample was peripheral blood. CDR3 bases: TGTGCCAGCAGTACCAGGGACATGTGGACTGAAGCTTTCTTT. Translated, it gives CASSTRDMWTEAFF.